This T cell receptor beta chain is drawn from a study of cytomegalovirus exposure and HLA in healthy donors. Study-level points and caveats: TCR beta chains numbering under 200 were designated cytomegalovirus-associated. The HLA-A and HLA-B alleles of most subjects were reportedly predicted accurately from TCR beta sequences. The presence/absence work took it that sequencing depth was about the same across donors.

About this clone: The antigen is not known.

Primers included in the PCR were 60 Vbeta and 13 Jbeta primers. Using immunoSEQ multiplex PCR, the repertoire was profiled, and TCRdb retains in-frame clones only, with some absent. Among about 160,000 clones, 75% were seen once, and the ten largest hold 2.5% to 3%. This CDR3 contains 13 residues. Trimming took 1 base from V and 3 from J, leaving 9 bases between them. CDR1 and CDR2 from the germline V gene are GTSNPN and SVGIG (reference sequence). The clonotype originates from a woman aged 45-65 years in good health and CMV-seropositive. The specimen was PBMCs. The chain carries TRBV30 and TRBJ1-2, with D maybe TRBD1 (6 bases). This chain's CDR3 is CAWSAGGHYGYTF. DNA of the CDR3: TGTGCCTGGAGTGCTGGGGGCCACTATGGCTACACCTTC.